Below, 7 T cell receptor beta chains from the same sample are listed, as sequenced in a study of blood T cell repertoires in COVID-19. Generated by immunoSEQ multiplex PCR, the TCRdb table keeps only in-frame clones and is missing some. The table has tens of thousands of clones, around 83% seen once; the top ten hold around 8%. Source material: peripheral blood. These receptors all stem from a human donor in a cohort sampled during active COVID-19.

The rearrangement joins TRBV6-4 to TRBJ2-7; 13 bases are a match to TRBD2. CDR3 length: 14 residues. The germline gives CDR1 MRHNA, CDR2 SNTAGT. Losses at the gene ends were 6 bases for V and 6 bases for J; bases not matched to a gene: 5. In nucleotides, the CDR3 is TGTGCCAGCAGGCCCGGGACTAGCGGGACCGAGCAGTACTTC. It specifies CASRPGTSGTEQYF.

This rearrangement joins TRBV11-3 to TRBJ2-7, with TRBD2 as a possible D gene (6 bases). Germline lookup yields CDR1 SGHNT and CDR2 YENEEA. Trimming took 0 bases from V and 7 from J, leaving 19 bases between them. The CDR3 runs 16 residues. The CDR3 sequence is CASSLDAREWSGEQYF. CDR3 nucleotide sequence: TGTGCCAGCAGCTTAGATGCACGGGAGTGGTCCGGTGAGCAGTACTTC.

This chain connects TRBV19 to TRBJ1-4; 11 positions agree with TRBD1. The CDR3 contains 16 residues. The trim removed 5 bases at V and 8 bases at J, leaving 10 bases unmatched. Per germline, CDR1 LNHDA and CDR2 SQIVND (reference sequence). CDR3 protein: CASSSERTGGREKLFF. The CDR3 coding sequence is TGTGCCAGTAGTTCAGAACGGACAGGGGGCAGAGAAAAACTGTTTTTT.

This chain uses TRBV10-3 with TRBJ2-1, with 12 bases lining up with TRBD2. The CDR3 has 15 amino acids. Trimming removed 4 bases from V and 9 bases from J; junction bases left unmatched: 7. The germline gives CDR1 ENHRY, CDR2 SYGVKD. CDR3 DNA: TGTGCCATCAGTGTGCTAGCGGGAGGGCCAGGTGAGCAGTTCTTC. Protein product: CAISVLAGGPGEQFF.

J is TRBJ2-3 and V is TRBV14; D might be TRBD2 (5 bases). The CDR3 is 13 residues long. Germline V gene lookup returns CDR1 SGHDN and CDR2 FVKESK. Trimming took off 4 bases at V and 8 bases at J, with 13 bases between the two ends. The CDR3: CASSPFDGGTQYF. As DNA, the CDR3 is TGTGCCAGCAGCCCCTTTGACGGAGGTACGCAGTATTTT.

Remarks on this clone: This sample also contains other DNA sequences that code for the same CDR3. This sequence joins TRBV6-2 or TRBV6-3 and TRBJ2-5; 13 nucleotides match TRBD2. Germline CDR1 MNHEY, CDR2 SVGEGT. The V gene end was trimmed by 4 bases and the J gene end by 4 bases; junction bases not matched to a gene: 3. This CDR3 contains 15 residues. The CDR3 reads CASSWTSGSGETQYF. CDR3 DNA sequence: TGTGCCAGCAGTTGGACTAGCGGGAGCGGAGAGACCCAGTACTTC.

The CDR3 is CAWSWIREVGYTF. DNA of the CDR3: TGTGCCTGGAGTTGGATAAGGGAGGTTGGCTACACCTTC. V usage is TRBV30 and J usage is TRBJ1-2; D is unresolved. The germline gives CDR1 GTSNPN, CDR2 SVGIG (reference sequence). This CDR3 is built from 13 residues. Trimming stripped 2 bases from V and 7 bases from J, with 14 bases between.